Presented here are 15 T cell receptor beta chains from one specimen sequenced in a study of shared clonotypes between healthy human individuals. TCRdb's copy holds only in-frame clones and misses some; the assay was immunoSEQ multiplex PCR. The table shows roughly 2,500,000 clones, with 80% to 95% occurring only once. Sequenced input: naive CD4+ T cells from PBMCs. Described subset: CD45RA+ positively selected. These TCRs come from a man between 18 and 29 years old in good health. Some clones in this sample may be carry-over from other donors' samples.

The gene calls are TRBV7-8 and TRBJ2-2; 8 bases match TRBD2. Trimming took 5 bases from V and 1 from J; bases not matched to a gene: 6. Germline-derived CDR1 and CDR2 are SGHVS and FQNEAQ. This CDR3 is built from 16 residues. In DNA, the CDR3 is TGTGCCAGCAGCACCCGACTAGCGAGGAACACCGGGGAGCTGTTTTTT. Translated: CASSTRLARNTGELFF.

V is TRBV18 and J is TRBJ1-2, with 7 bases fitting TRBD1. The CDR3 consists of 17 residues. In germline, CDR1 is KGHSH, CDR2 LQKENI. V lost 0 bases to trimming and J lost 2 bases; unmatched junction nucleotides: 9. CDR3 sequence (DNA): TGTGCCAGCTCACCACCGTCCGTTTTACAGGGGAACTATGGCTACACCTTC. It encodes CASSPPSVLQGNYGYTF.

The chain recombines TRBV19 with TRBJ2-1; 10 nucleotides line up with TRBD1. The germline gives CDR1 LNHDA, CDR2 SQIVND (reference sequence). V shed 6 bases, J shed 6 bases, and the junction held 2 bases outside the gene matches. This CDR3 spans 13 amino acids. The CDR3 loop reads CASSGTGVNEQFF. CDR3 bases: TGTGCCAGTAGCGGGACAGGGGTCAATGAGCAGTTCTTC.

Worth noting for this clone: Other DNA sequences within the sample encode an identical CDR3. In DNA, the CDR3 is TGCAGCGTGGGGGTCGGGGAGACCCAGTACTTC. Protein product: CSVGVGETQYF. The chain joins TRBV29-1 to TRBJ2-5; D may be TRBD1 or TRBD2 (5 bases each). CDR3 length: 11 amino acids. Germline-derived CDR1 and CDR2 are SQVTM and ANQGSEA. Trimming shortened V by 6 bases and J by 5 bases, and 10 bases separated the two germline ends.

V is TRBV13 and J is TRBJ1-1; maybe TRBD1 (5 bases). This CDR3 spans 12 amino acids. CDR1 and CDR2 from the germline V gene are PRHDT and FYEKMQ (reference sequence). The ends were cut back, 1 base at V and 11 bases at J, with 11 bases in the middle. The CDR3 is CASSLVGGVAFF. The CDR3 nucleotides read TGTGCCAGCAGCTTAGTTGGGGGGGTTGCTTTCTTT.

V usage is TRBV6-5 and J usage is TRBJ2-3; 12 bases align to TRBD2. The CDR3 has 15 amino acids. J gave up 6 bases and V 2 bases, and 3 bases lay outside the gene matches. CDR1 and CDR2 (germline): MNHEY, SVGAGI. The CDR3, as DNA: TGTGCCAGCAGTTACGCTAGCGGGAGGGCCGATACGCAGTATTTT. Amino acids: CASSYASGRADTQYF.

With regard to this clone: This CDR3 is also generated by other DNA sequences in the sample. The rearrangement uses TRBV9 and TRBJ2-1, with TRBD1 as a possible D gene (7 bases). The germline V gene has CDR1 SGDLS and CDR2 YYNGEE. V was cut by 2 bases and J by 4 bases, with 13 bases left in between. The CDR3 spans 15 residues. The CDR3 loop reads CASSVAGQSYNEQFF. DNA for the CDR3: TGTGCCAGCAGCGTGGCGGGACAGTCATACAATGAGCAGTTCTTC.

CDR3 DNA sequence: TGTGCCAGCAGTGAAGGAGATATTGTAGCGCAGTATTTT. The encoded protein is CASSEGDIVAQYF. The gene calls are TRBV25-1 and TRBJ2-3, with D uncertain. The CDR3 is 13 residues long. The germline V gene encodes CDR1 MGHDK and CDR2 SYGVNS. V was shortened by 2 bases and J by 10 bases, with 13 bases between the two germline ends.

This chain joins TRBV19 and TRBJ2-3; TRBD1 matches 12 bases. The CDR3 contains 15 residues. The germline CDR1 and CDR2 sequences are LNHDA and SQIVND (reference sequence). V shed 4 bases and J 6 bases; nucleotides not matched to a gene: 5. CDR3 nucleotides: TGTGCCAGTAGTAATCCGGGACAGGGGGCTGATACGCAGTATTTT. It yields the protein CASSNPGQGADTQYF.

This chain links TRBV4-2 with TRBJ2-3; 7 positions agree with TRBD2. The germline V gene has CDR1 LGHNA and CDR2 YNFKEQ. The CDR3 length is 18 residues. With 1 base clipped from V and 0 bases from J, the junction kept 10 bases outside the gene matches. CDR3 region: CASSQVVIGGISTDTQYF. The CDR3 nucleotides are TGTGCCAGCAGCCAAGTGGTCATCGGGGGGATAAGCACAGATACGCAGTATTTT.

This chain joins TRBV4-1 and TRBJ1-4; 7 bases agree with TRBD1. The CDR3 covers 17 residues. From germline, CDR1 is MGHRA and CDR2 YSYEKL. V was clipped by 4 bases and J by 3 bases; unmatched bases: 11. CDR3 in DNA: TGCGCCAGCAGCCGAAGGGCAGGGACAGCAGCTAATGAAAAACTGTTTTTT. Its translation is CASSRRAGTAANEKLFF.

This clone has more than one count but fewer than ten. The chain links TRBV5-1 to TRBJ1-2; D unresolved. This CDR3 region has 15 residues. The ends were cut back, 2 bases at V and 1 base at J, with 12 bases in the middle. Germline loops: CDR1 SGHRS, CDR2 YFSETQ. The CDR3 DNA sequence: TGCGCCAGCAGCTTTCAGGTGGGGATTAACTATGGCTACACCTTC. It is translated as CASSFQVGINYGYTF. The full variable domain, its missing parts supplied by reference TRBV5-1 and TRBJ1-2, is KAGVTQTPRYLIKTRGQQVTLSCSPISGHRSVSWYQQTPGQGLQFLFEYFSETQRNKGNFPGRFSGRQFSNSRSEMNVSTLELGDSALYLCASSFQVGINYGYTFGSGTRLTVV.

This clone was observed a single time. This chain uses TRBV30 with TRBJ1-4; maybe TRBD1 (5 bases). V lost 2 bases and J 8 bases, leaving 15 bases between the germline ends. Germline V gives CDR1 GTSNPN, CDR2 SVGIG (reference sequence). The CDR3 covers 14 residues. In DNA form, the CDR3 reads TGTGCCTGGAGTCTCGGAGGGGTGAAAGAAAAACTGTTTTTT. This translates into CAWSLGGVKEKLFF.

The V call is TRBV6-6, the J call TRBJ2-5; D is perhaps TRBD2 (6 bases). The CDR3 is made up of 14 amino acids. Looked up from germline, CDR1 is MNHNY and CDR2 is SVGAGI (reference sequence). Trimming removed 2 bases at V and 4 bases at J, with 11 bases between. The CDR3: CASSYASARETQYF. DNA for the CDR3: TGTGCCAGCAGTTACGCTAGCGCTAGAGAGACCCAGTACTTC.

J is TRBJ2-2 and V is TRBV6-5; TRBD1 is a possible D gene (5 bases). Trimming took 6 bases from V and 3 from J, leaving 14 bases between them. The CDR3 totals 15 residues. Germline values: CDR1 MNHEY, CDR2 SVGAGI. The CDR3 loop is CASRSGLHHTGELFF. The CDR3 nucleotides are TGTGCCAGCAGGTCAGGGCTACACCACACCGGGGAGCTGTTTTTT.